The entry that follows covers one T cell receptor (beta chain) sequence. Only in-frame clones appear in the TCRdb table, and some are missing; sequencing was by immunoSEQ multiplex PCR. Counted here are about 320,000 clones, more than 90% occurring once; the ten biggest clones make up less than 4%. This record belongs to a study of blood T cell repertoires in COVID-19. Turning to the study itself: Sources were T cells, B-cell-depleted T cells, or PBMCs; the material itself was cDNA or gDNA.

Individuals drawn from some 25 US areas were roughly 18 to 100 years old. People in the exposed group encountered a COVID-19 case within 2 weeks before entering the study. The sequence was collected from a woman aged 25 to 39 who had been exposed to COVID-19. The source material was PBMCs or T cells enriched from blood (not recorded which).

The CDR3 DNA reads TGCGCCAGCAGCCGTGAGGGTTCTGGGGCCAACGTCCTGACTTTC. Protein sequence: CASSREGSGANVLTF. The rearrangement links TRBV4-1 to TRBJ2-6; D may be TRBD2 (5 bases). The CDR3 spans 15 residues. Germline V gene data show CDR1 as MGHRA and CDR2 as YSYEKL. The V gene lost 4 bases and the J gene lost 1 base, with 8 bases spanning the gap.